The sequence of this TCR beta chain was determined in a study of blood T cells in healthy people across ages. A second about 7 to 11 cycle PCR used barcoded and J-beta primers. Each CDR3 protein gets one entry after TCRdb re-called the 5' RACE reads with MiXCR. The sample lists over 1.5 million distinct CDR3 sequences; roughly 50% were seen once. This clonotype was sampled from a woman aged 40 to 49 in good health. The sample comprised blood.

DNA for the CDR3: TGTGCCAGCAGTTTAGGCGAACTTAATTCACCCCTCCACTTT. Protein product: CASSLGELNSPLHF. This chain joins TRBV12-3 or TRBV12-4 and TRBJ1-6; no reliable D call. The CDR3 consists of 14 residues. V dropped 1 base and J dropped 6 bases, with 7 bases sitting between them.